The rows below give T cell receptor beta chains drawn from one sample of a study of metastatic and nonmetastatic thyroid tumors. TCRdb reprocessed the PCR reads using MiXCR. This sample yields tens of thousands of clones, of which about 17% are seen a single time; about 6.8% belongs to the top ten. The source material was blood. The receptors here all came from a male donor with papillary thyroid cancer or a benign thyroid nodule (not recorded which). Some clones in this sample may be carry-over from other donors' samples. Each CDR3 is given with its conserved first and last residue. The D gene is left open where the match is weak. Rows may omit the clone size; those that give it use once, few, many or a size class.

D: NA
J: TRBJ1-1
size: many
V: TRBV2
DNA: TGTGCCAGCAGCGCGGACAGTCGGCGGGGAGCTTTCTTT
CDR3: CASSADSRRGAFF

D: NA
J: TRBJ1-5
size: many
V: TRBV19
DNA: TGTGCCAGTAGTATCGTGGACAGTATTCATAGCAATCAGCCCCAGCATTTT
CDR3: CASSIVDSIHSNQPQHF

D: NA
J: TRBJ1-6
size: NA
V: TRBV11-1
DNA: TGTGCCAGCAGCGACCGTGACATGGGCCCGTGGTTACAGCCCCTCCACTTT
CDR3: CASSDRDMGPWLQPLHF

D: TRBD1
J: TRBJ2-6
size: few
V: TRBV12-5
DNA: TGTGCTAGTGGTTTGTCACCGGGACAGGGGAGAGGGGCCAACGTCCTGACTTTC
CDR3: CASGLSPGQGRGANVLTF

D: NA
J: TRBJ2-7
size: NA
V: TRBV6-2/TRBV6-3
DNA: TGTGCCAGCAGTAACAGGGCCTACGAGCAGTACTTC
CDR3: CASSNRAYEQYF

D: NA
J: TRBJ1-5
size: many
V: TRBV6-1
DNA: TGTGCCAGCACTACCGGGGGCCACAATCAGCCCCAGCATTTT
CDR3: CASTTGGHNQPQHF

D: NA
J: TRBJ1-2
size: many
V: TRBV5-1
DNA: TGCGCCAGCAGCAACTCCGGGACCCCAGGTGGCTACACCTTC
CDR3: CASSNSGTPGGYTF

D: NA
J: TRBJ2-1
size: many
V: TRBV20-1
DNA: TGCAGTGCTAGAGAATCGGGACGGACCTACAATGAGCAGTTCTTC
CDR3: CSARESGRTYNEQFF

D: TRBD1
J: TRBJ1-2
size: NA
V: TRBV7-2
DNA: TGTGCCAGCAGCCCCACGTTCACACAGGGGCGAGGCTACACCTTC
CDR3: CASSPTFTQGRGYTF

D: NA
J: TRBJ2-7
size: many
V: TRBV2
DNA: TGTGCCAGCAGTGCGGGGGAACCCTTTACCTTCCTTGGGCAGTACTTC
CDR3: CASSAGEPFTFLGQYF

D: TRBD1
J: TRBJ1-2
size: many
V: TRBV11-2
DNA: TGTGCCAGCCGATTCGGGACAGAAATTAACTATGGCTACACCTTC
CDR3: CASRFGTEINYGYTF

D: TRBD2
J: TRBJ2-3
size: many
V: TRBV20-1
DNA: TGCAGTGCCCCCGCGACTAGCGGGAGGGATACGCAGTATTTT
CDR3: CSAPATSGRDTQYF

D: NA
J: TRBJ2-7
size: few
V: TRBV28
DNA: TGTGCCAGCAGCTCCCCTCGCAGGGGCTCCTACGAGCAGTACTTC
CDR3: CASSSPRRGSYEQYF

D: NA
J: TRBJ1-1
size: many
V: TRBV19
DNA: TGTGCCAGTAGTATAAGTTGGAGGGAGAACACTGAAGCTTTCTTT
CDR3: CASSISWRENTEAFF

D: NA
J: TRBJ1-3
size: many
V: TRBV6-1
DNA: TGTGCCAGCAGTCCAAAAGGGACCGGTGGAAACACCATATATTTT
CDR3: CASSPKGTGGNTIYF

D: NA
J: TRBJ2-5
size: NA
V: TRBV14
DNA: TGTGCCAGCAGCCATTACAAACATTACCAAGAGACCCAGTACTTC
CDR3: CASSHYKHYQETQYF

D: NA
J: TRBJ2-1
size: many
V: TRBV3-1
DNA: TGTGCCAGCAGCCAAGATTTATTTAACGGCAGGGTTTCCTACAATGAGCAGTTCTTC
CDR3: CASSQDLFNGRVSYNEQFF

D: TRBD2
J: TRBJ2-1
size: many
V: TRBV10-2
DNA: TGCGCCAGCAGTGAGTCCGGCGGACTAGCGGAGCACAATGAGCAGTTCTTC
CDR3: CASSESGGLAEHNEQFF

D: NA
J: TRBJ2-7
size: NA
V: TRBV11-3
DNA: TGTGCCAGCAGCTTGGGTGCATACGAGCAGTACTTC
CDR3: CASSLGAYEQYF

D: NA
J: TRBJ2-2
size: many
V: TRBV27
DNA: TGTGCCAGCAGGCCCTCGGCGTTTATTACGAACACCGGGGAGCTGTTTTTT
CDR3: CASRPSAFITNTGELFF

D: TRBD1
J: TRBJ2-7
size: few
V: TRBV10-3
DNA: TGTGCCATCGGTGACACTGCCGGGACAGGGTGCAACGAGCAGTACTTC
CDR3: CAIGDTAGTGCNEQYF

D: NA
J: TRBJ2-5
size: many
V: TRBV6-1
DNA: TGTGCCAGCGGCGGTGAGGGCAGGGACCAAGAGACCCAGTACTTC
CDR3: CASGGEGRDQETQYF